This T cell receptor (beta chain) is drawn from a study of Ad26.COV2.S vaccination and SARS-CoV-2 variants (dated by TCRdb to about 2021). Regarding the complete study: Vaccine-arm donors were drawn from COV1001, a multicentre, randomized, double-blind, placebo-controlled phase I-IIa trial of Ad26.COV2.S in healthy adults. Ad26.COV2.S was administered intramuscularly at a dose of 5x10^10 or 1x10^11 viral particles, either as one shot or as two shots given 56 days apart. The specificity and breadth of SARS-CoV-2-reactive T cell receptors after Ad26.COV2.S vaccination were assessed by TCRbeta repertoire sequencing. A total of 32 samples were included in the TCR-sequenced set, comprising 19 Ad26.COV2.S vaccine recipients, 5 placebo recipients and 8 SARS-CoV-2 convalescent individuals. Trial participants were randomized into five groups of five: low-dose or high-dose Ad26.COV2.S given once or twice, or placebo on both occasions. Blinding of investigators to trial group allocation was maintained during experiments and outcome assessment.

Interpreted using the paper, the treatment or condition label stands for: some 19 received Ad26.COV2.S at low or high dose, single or two shots; about 5 received placebo; per-sample allocation not given. For vaccine and placebo recipients, repertoires were sequenced using samples collected on day 63 after the first injection. In Cohort 1b, around 25 adults aged 18-55 years were enrolled at a single site in Boston, USA, between 29 July and 7 August 2020. Ad26.COV2.S consisted of a replication-incompetent adenovirus type 26 vector by which a prefusion-stabilized SARS-CoV-2 spike protein from the original Wuhan strain was expressed. TCRbeta CDR3 regions were sequenced with the immunoSEQ Assay. After extraction, genomic DNA underwent amplification by bias-controlled multiplex PCR, followed by high-throughput sequencing. In the source study's methods: Collapsing and filtering of sequences were performed to quantify the absolute abundance of each unique TCRbeta CDR3 region. T cell fraction was estimated by normalizing TCRbeta template counts to usable DNA, which was measured by amplifying reference genes present in all nucleated cells. Repertoire TCRs were annotated as SARS-CoV-2-specific by exact matching of V gene, CDR3 amino acid sequence and J gene to a known reactive TCR set. MIRA supplied the reference SARS-CoV-2 TCR set, which was filtered for enrichment in COVID-19-positive ImmuneCODE repertoires so that public or cross-reactive TCRs were removed. Drawing on the MIRA antigens, annotated TCRs were analysed further at the level of specific ORF or position within ORF. Depth was the summed frequency of annotated unique rearrangements, while breadth was defined as annotated unique rearrangements over total unique productive rearrangements. Two-sided Wilcoxon rank-sum tests were applied when comparing TCR breadth between groups. In its TCRdb copy, this immuneACCESS table keeps in-frame sequences only and misses some clones. Where compared with another copy, unresolved V genes explain less than half of these, and the others have no known cause. V and J calls and clone size are given by that table; D and trimming were obtained from the DNA. Across this sample there are about 480,000 clones, with approximately 90% seen only once. Of the sample, around 13% falls within the top ten clones.

What the authors observed across the whole study: The study was not powered to compare responses between vaccine doses or regimens. Substantial breadth of spike-specific CD8+ and CD4+ T cell responses was reported after vaccination. Non-spike TCR breadth was comparable between vaccine and placebo recipients, consistent with the vaccine containing only spike. Compared with placebo recipients, Ad26.COV2.S recipients showed higher spike-specific TCR breadth (P = 0.0014). It was noted by the authors that total T cell responses may have been underestimated by the TCR breadth and depth analyses.

As concerns this clone: Its antigen target is currently unknown. Per-base quality was not reported, and no clone a single base away is much larger than it.

This TCR derives from a person between 18 and 65 years old who received the Ad26.COV2.S COVID-19 vaccine or a placebo. Source: peripheral blood, taken in a trial of Ad26.COV2.S vaccine versus placebo.

Here is the DNA: TGTGCCAGCAGCCTCCCAGGGTCCCCCCCTGAAGCTTTCTTT. This is translated as CASSLPGSPPEAFF. The V and J genes are TRBV5-8 and TRBJ1-1; possibly the D gene is TRBD1, per 5 matching bases. The CDR3 sequence holds 14 residues, the cysteine and phenylalanine included. Just CDR3 DNA is preserved here, 42 bases in frame from base 1. The germline V gene specifies SGHTS as CDR1 and YDEGEE as CDR2. V is shortened by 4 bases, J by 6 bases, and the region joining them spans 16 bases.